The clone carrying this T cell receptor beta chain was seen only a few times. The CDR3 sequence is 14 residues long. V lost 6 bases to trimming and J lost 2 bases, with 14 bases between them. This record belongs to a study of T-cell reconstitution after alpha-beta-depleted transplantation in children. Researchers prepared the TCRbeta library using unique molecular identifiers, the study reports. From the PCR reads, TCRdb called clonotypes with MiXCR, one entry per CDR3 protein. This table has roughly 300,000 distinct CDR3 sequences, 10% appearing once. This sequence was found in a human donor who donated a stem cell graft to a child with acute lymphoblastic leukemia. The V call is TRBV12-3 or TRBV12-4, the J call TRBJ2-7; D gene unclear. The specimen was PBMCs from the stem cell graft donor, collected from the stem cell graft. The DNA for the CDR3 is TGTGCCAGCAGCCCGTCAGGTATTCCCTACGAGCAGTACTTC. As protein: CASSPSGIPYEQYF.